This TCR beta chain was found in a study of blood T cell repertoires in COVID-19. For the study at large: Sites in the United States, Italy and Spain provided acute and convalescent COVID-19 samples. PBMCs, B-cell-depleted T cells, or T cells were the source of the cDNA or gDNA that made up the material.

Per germline, CDR1 LGHDT and CDR2 YNNKEL (reference sequence). This CDR3 has 11 amino acids. Between the trimmed V and J ends, which lost 6 bases and 6 bases, there was a span of 7 bases. Original methodology: By means of reference gene primer amplification, nucleated cell counts were estimated. Profiled with immunoSEQ multiplex PCR; TCRdb holds only in-frame clones, not every one. That table furnishes V, J and clone size, whereas the DNA furnished D and trimming. The table shows 350,000 to 400,000 clones, with roughly 91% occurring only once. Two negative PCRs, clearance, or symptom resolution were required of recovered Cohort 3 donors.

The chain joins TRBV3-1 (or the pseudogene TRBV3-2) to TRBJ2-3; D is unclear. The receptor comes from a woman aged 25 to 45 who had recovered from COVID-19. The sequenced material came from PBMCs or T cells enriched from blood (not recorded which). Here the CDR3 DNA reads TGTGCCAGCAGAAACACGGATACGCAGTATTTT. It specifies CASRNTDTQYF.